The rows below give T cell receptor beta chains drawn from one sample of a study of CD8+ T cells in alopecia areata. TCRdb's copy holds only in-frame clones and misses some; the assay was immunoSEQ multiplex PCR. The data contain 150,000 to 200,000 clones, roughly three fifths of them seen just once; the ten biggest clones take up roughly 1.3%. Material: CD4+ T cells sorted from blood, obtained at week 49, from a patient treated with tofacitinib. Receptor source: a human donor with alopecia areata. The CDR3 runs from the conserved cysteine through the conserved F or W. The order of the fields is clone size, V gene, D gene, J gene, CDR3 DNA, CDR3 protein. A D gene is named only where the DNA matches it firmly. Expanded clones get a size class; other rows say once, few or many, or leave the size out.

-	TRBV9	TRBD2	TRBJ2-5	TGTGCCAGCAGCGGGACGGGACTAGCGGGGTCCATGACCCAGTACTTC	CASSGTGLAGSMTQYF
few	TRBV5-6	TRBD2	TRBJ2-7	TGTGCCAGCAGCCACCGCTCCAAGCGGGGGGGATACTTC	CASSHRSKRGGYF
once	TRBV2	-	TRBJ1-1	TGTGCCAGCAGGGCCAACAGGGAGGGTGAAGCTTTCTTT	CASRANREGEAFF
-	TRBV30	-	TRBJ1-6	TGTGCCTGGAGCCCCCAGAATTCACCCCTCCACTTT	CAWSPQNSPLHF
few	TRBV29-1	-	TRBJ2-7	TGCAGCGTTGAGGGTTGGGGGACTTCCTACGAGCAGTACTTC	CSVEGWGTSYEQYF
once	TRBV7-2	-	TRBJ2-2	TGTGCCAGCAGCTTATCCAACCCCGGGGAGCTGTTTTTT	CASSLSNPGELFF
-	TRBV11-2	-	TRBJ2-1	TGTGCCAGCAGCCAGGTCAGACTCCCCTACAATGAGCAGTTCTTC	CASSQVRLPYNEQFF
-	TRBV15	-	TRBJ2-5	TGTGCCACCAGCAGAGGTCGGGGAACTGCTGAAGAGACCCAGTACTTC	CATSRGRGTAEETQYF
few	TRBV27	-	TRBJ1-2	TGTGCCAGCAAGGACCAGACTAACTATGGCTACACCTTC	CASKDQTNYGYTF
-	TRBV7-8	-	TRBJ1-6	TGTGCCAGCAGCCCAAGGACAGTCAAACCCAATTCACCCCTCCACTTT	CASSPRTVKPNSPLHF
-	TRBV4-3	-	TRBJ1-6	TGCGCCAGCAGCCAAGAAGAGGGTTCACCCCTCCACTTT	CASSQEEGSPLHF
-	TRBV29-1	-	TRBJ1-2	TGCAGCGTTGTGTCCGACGGGAACTATGGCTACACCTTC	CSVVSDGNYGYTF
-	TRBV4-3	-	TRBJ2-2	TGCGCCAGCAGCCAAGATCTCCCAGTTGTCGGGGAGCTGTTTTTT	CASSQDLPVVGELFF
few	TRBV30	-	TRBJ1-4	TGTGCCTGGAGCGGGACTTCGAACGAAAAACTGTTTTTT	CAWSGTSNEKLFF
once	TRBV29-1	-	TRBJ2-2	TGCAGCGTTGACAGCAGGGTTGGCGGGGAGCTGTTTTTT	CSVDSRVGGELFF
-	TRBV7-2	-	TRBJ1-4	TGTGCCAGCAGCTTAGGAGCTAATGAAAAACTGTTTTTT	CASSLGANEKLFF
few	TRBV9	TRBD1	TRBJ2-1	TGTGCCAGCAGCGTAGCCGGGACAGGTGGGACCGAGCAGTTCTTC	CASSVAGTGGTEQFF
-	TRBV29-1	TRBD1	TRBJ2-1	TGCAGCGTTGCCAGGGGGTACAATGAGCAGTTCTTC	CSVARGYNEQFF
-	TRBV20-1	-	TRBJ1-1	TGCAGTGCGCGGGGGGGTGAAGCTTTCTTT	CSARGGEAFF
-	TRBV29-1	-	TRBJ1-1	TGCAGCGTTGAACGTCGCATGAACACTGAAGCTTTCTTT	CSVERRMNTEAFF
-	TRBV6-5	TRBD1	TRBJ2-1	TGTGCCAGCAGTTACTCGGGACAGGGGGCCTACAATGAGCAGTTCTTC	CASSYSGQGAYNEQFF
-	TRBV30	-	TRBJ1-2	TGTGCCTGGAGTGGGTTGCACACTTCTAACTATGGCTACACCTTC	CAWSGLHTSNYGYTF
-	TRBV29-1	-	TRBJ2-7	TGCAGCGTTGTACAGGACTCCTACGAGCAGTACTTC	CSVVQDSYEQYF
-	TRBV30	-	TRBJ1-1	TGTGCCTGGAGTGTACGCTCGGACACTGAAGCTTTCTTT	CAWSVRSDTEAFF
-	TRBV30	TRBD1	TRBJ2-1	TGTGCCTGGAGACACAGGGGAAAGGTGTCCTACAATGAGCAGTTCTTC	CAWRHRGKVSYNEQFF
-	TRBV4-1	-	TRBJ2-6	TGCGCCAGCAGCCAAGGACACTCTGGGGCCAACGTCCTGACTTTC	CASSQGHSGANVLTF
-	TRBV7-2	-	TRBJ1-5	TGTGCCAGCAGCTTAGGGGGGGCGGAACAGCCCCAGCATTTT	CASSLGGAEQPQHF
-	TRBV11-3	-	TRBJ2-3	TGTGCCAGCAATCAGTGGGGAGATACGCAGTATTTT	CASNQWGDTQYF
-	TRBV7-8	-	TRBJ2-3	TGTGCCAGCAGCTTAGACACAGATACGCAGTATTTT	CASSLDTDTQYF
-	TRBV20-1	-	TRBJ2-1	TGCAGTGCCCCTTATCCAGCCGAGCAGTTCTTC	CSAPYPAEQFF
-	TRBV29-1	-	TRBJ2-6	TGCAGCGTTGCGGACCCGGGTCGGACTGGGGCCAACGTCCTGACTTTC	CSVADPGRTGANVLTF
few	TRBV9	-	TRBJ2-3	TGTGCCAGCAGCGTTAGCGGCCCGCAGTATTTT	CASSVSGPQYF
-	TRBV4-3	-	TRBJ2-5	TGCGCCAGCAGCCAAGATTCGGGGCCAAGCAGAGAGACCCAGTACTTC	CASSQDSGPSRETQYF
-	TRBV5-1	-	TRBJ2-7	TGCGCCAGCAGCTTGGGGACAGTTTCCTACGAGCAGTACTTC	CASSLGTVSYEQYF
-	TRBV7-2	TRBD2	TRBJ2-3	TGTGCCAGCAGCTTATGGCGGGGGAACACAGATACGCAGTATTTT	CASSLWRGNTDTQYF
-	TRBV29-1	-	TRBJ1-3	TGCAGCGTTCTGACCGACGGACACACCATATATTTT	CSVLTDGHTIYF
few	TRBV4-1	-	TRBJ1-2	TGCGCCAGCAGCCAAGAGCGCGGCAGGGGACGGCTTTATGGCTACACCTTC	CASSQERGRGRLYGYTF
-	TRBV5-4	-	TRBJ2-3	TGTGCCAGCAGCTTAGACGGGGGTGCCACAGATACGCAGTATTTT	CASSLDGGATDTQYF
-	TRBV20-1	-	TRBJ1-2	TGCAGTGCAGCAGGGAGCGCCGGCTACACCTTC	CSAAGSAGYTF
-	TRBV20-1	-	TRBJ2-7	TGCAGTGCTAGGGACCTCTACGAGCAGTACTTC	CSARDLYEQYF
once	TRBV29-1	-	TRBJ1-3	TGCAGCGTTGAGAGCCTTCGTGGGGAAAACACCATATATTTT	CSVESLRGENTIYF
-	TRBV7-6	-	TRBJ1-2	TGTGCCAGCAGCCCACAGGGCCGGTTCTATGGCTACACCTTC	CASSPQGRFYGYTF
-	TRBV2	-	TRBJ1-5	TGTGCCAGCTCCCATGGGGGTGTCAAGCCCCAGCATTTT	CASSHGGVKPQHF
once	TRBV11-3	TRBD2	TRBJ2-5	TGTGCCAGCAGCCTCAGCGGGGGATTATACCAAGAGACCCAGTACTTC	CASSLSGGLYQETQYF
-	TRBV27	TRBD1	TRBJ1-2	TGTGCCAGCAGTTTAGGACAGGGACGATCGGGCTACACCTTC	CASSLGQGRSGYTF
-	TRBV7-2	-	TRBJ2-2	TGTGCCAGCAGCTTAGCACAGGGCCCCCAAGGGGAGCTGTTTTTT	CASSLAQGPQGELFF
medium-sized	TRBV9	-	TRBJ2-6	TGTGCCAGCAGCGCGTCCGGGGCCAACGTCCTGACTTTC	CASSASGANVLTF
-	TRBV27	TRBD1	TRBJ2-1	TGTGCCAGCAGTTTATGGGAGACAGGGCTCAGTGAGCAGTTCTTC	CASSLWETGLSEQFF
-	TRBV4-1	-	TRBJ2-1	TGCGCCAGCAGCCAAGATTACCCTGGGGGGAACAATGAGCAGTTCTTC	CASSQDYPGGNNEQFF
-	TRBV7-2	TRBD1	TRBJ2-5	TGTGCCAGCAGCGAAAGGACAGGAGATCAAGAGACCCAGTACTTC	CASSERTGDQETQYF